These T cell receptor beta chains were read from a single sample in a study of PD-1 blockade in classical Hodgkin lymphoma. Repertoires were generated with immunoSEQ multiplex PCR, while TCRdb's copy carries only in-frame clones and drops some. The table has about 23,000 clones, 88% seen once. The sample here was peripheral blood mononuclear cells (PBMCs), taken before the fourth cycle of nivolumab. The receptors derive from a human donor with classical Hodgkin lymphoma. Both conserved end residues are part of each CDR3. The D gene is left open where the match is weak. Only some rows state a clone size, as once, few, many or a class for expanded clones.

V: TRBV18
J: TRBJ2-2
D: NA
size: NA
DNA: TGTGCCAGCTCACCTATCGATGATACCACCGGGGAGCTGTTTTTT
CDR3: CASSPIDDTTGELFF

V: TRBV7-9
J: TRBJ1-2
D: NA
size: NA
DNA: TGTGCCAGCAGCTTAGCGAGTCCCGAGAACCGCGATTGTACCTTC
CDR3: CASSLASPENRDCTF

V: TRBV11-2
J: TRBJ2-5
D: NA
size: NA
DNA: TGTGCCAGCAGCTTAGATGTCTACAGGGCAAACTCCCAAGAGACCCAGTACTTC
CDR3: CASSLDVYRANSQETQYF

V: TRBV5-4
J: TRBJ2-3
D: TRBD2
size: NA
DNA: TGTGCCAGCAGCCCGACCTTGACTAGCGGGAGGACAGATACGCAGTATTTT
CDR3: CASSPTLTSGRTDTQYF

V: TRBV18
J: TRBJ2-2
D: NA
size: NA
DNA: TGTGCCAGCTCACCACAGGGGAACACCGGGGAGCTGTTTTTT
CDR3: CASSPQGNTGELFF

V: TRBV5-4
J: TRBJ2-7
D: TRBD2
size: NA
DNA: TGTGCCAGCAGCTTGGAAAGCGGGATTCCCCCCTACGAGCAGTACTTC
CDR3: CASSLESGIPPYEQYF

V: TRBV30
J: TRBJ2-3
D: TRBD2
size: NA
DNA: TGTGCCTGGAACCTCGGGCTAGCGGGGTCCACAGATACGCAGTATTTT
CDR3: CAWNLGLAGSTDTQYF

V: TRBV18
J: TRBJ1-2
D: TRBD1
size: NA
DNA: TGTGCCAGCTCACCGGACAGGACTAAGAACTATGGCTACACCTTC
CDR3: CASSPDRTKNYGYTF

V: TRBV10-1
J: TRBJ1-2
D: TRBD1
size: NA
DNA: TGCGCCAGCAGTGAAAACCGGGACAGGGGCTTCTATGGCTACACCTTC
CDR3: CASSENRDRGFYGYTF

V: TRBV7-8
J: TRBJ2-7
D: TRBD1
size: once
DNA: TGTGCCAGCAGCCACCCCGGGACAGGGGAATACGAGCAGTACTTC
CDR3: CASSHPGTGEYEQYF

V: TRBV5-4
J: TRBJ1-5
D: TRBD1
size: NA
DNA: TGTGCCAGCAGCTTAGGGGACAGGGGAAATCAGCCCCAGCATTTT
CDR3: CASSLGDRGNQPQHF

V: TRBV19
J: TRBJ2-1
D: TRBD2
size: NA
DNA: TGTGCCAGTAGTATAGGGAGGGAGGGTGAGCAGTTCTTC
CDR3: CASSIGREGEQFF

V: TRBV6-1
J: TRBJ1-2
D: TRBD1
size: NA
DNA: TGTGCCAGCAGTGCATCAGGACAGGGATCGTATGGCTACACCTTC
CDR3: CASSASGQGSYGYTF

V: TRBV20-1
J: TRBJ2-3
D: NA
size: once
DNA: TGCAGTGCTGCAGGTACTACGCAGTATTTT
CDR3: CSAAGTTQYF

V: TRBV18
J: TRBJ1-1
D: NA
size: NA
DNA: TGTGCCAGCTCACCGCAGGGGACGGGGAACACTGAAGCTTTCTTT
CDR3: CASSPQGTGNTEAFF

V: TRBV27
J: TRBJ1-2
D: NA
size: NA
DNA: TGTGCCAGCAGTTTAAGTGCAGACCTCTATGGCTACACCTTC
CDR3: CASSLSADLYGYTF

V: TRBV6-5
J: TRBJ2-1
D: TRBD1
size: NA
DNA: TGTGCCAGCACCAGGTGGGACAGGGAGGGAGGTGAGCAGTTCTTC
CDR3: CASTRWDREGGEQFF

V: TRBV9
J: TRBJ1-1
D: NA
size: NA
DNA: TGTGCCAGCAGCGTAGGACAGGTCGGGGGCACTGAAGCTTTCTTT
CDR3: CASSVGQVGGTEAFF

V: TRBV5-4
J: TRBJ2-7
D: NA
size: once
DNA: TGTGCCAGCATCCACACAGAGAGGGGTCGTCCCTCCTACGAGCAGTACTTC
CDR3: CASIHTERGRPSYEQYF

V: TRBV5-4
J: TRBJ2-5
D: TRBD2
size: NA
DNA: TGTGCCAGCAGCCCTCTAGCGGGGGGGCTTCCGGGGGAGACCCAGTACTTC
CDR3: CASSPLAGGLPGETQYF

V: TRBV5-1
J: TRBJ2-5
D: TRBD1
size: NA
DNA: TGCGCCAGCAGCTTTTTGACAGGGTCTAGGGAGACCCAGTACTTC
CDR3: CASSFLTGSRETQYF

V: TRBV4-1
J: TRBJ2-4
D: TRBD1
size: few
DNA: TGCGCCAGCAGCCATCCCCCACGACAGGGGAGCATTCAGTACTTC
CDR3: CASSHPPRQGSIQYF

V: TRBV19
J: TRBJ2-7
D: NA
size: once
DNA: TGTGCCAGTAGTATACGTCGGCGCGACTACGAGCAGTACTTC
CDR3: CASSIRRRDYEQYF

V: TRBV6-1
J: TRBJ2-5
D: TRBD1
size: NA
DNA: TGTGCCAGCGTACCGACAGGGGGAGAGACCCAGTACTTC
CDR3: CASVPTGGETQYF

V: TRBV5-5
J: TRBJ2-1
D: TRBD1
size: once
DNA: TGTGCCAGCAGCCTACCGACAGGGGGCGCGGACAATGAGCAGTTCTTC
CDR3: CASSLPTGGADNEQFF

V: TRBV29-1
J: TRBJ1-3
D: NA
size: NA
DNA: TGCAGCGTTTCCTCGGGGGGAAACACCATATATTTT
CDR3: CSVSSGGNTIYF

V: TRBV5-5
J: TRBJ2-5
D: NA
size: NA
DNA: TGTGCCAGCAGCTTCTTGGGAACGGACCGGCAGACCCAGTACTTC
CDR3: CASSFLGTDRQTQYF

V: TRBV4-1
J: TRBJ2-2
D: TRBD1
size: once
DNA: TGCGCCAGCAGCCAAACCGGGACAGGGTTTACCGGGGAGCTGTTTTTT
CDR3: CASSQTGTGFTGELFF

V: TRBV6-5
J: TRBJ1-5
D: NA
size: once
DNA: TGTGCCAGCAGTTTAGGCGTGGGGGTTTCTCAAGGGCCCCAGCATTTT
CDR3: CASSLGVGVSQGPQHF

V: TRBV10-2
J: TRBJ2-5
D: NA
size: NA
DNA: TGCGCCAGCAGTGAGTCGGTCCCTAAACTGTACCAAGAGACCCAGTACTTC
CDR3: CASSESVPKLYQETQYF

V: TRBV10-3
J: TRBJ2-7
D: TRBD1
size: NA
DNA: TGTGCCATCAGTGAGCCAGGGGGCCCCTACGAGCAGTACTTC
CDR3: CAISEPGGPYEQYF

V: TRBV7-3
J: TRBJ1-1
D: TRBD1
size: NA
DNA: TGTGCCAGCAGCTCAGGGGGCACTGAAGCTTTCTTT
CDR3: CASSSGGTEAFF

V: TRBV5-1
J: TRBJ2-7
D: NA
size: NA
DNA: TGCGCCAGCAGCCCGACGGCCGGCCGTACGGAGCAGTACTTC
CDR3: CASSPTAGRTEQYF

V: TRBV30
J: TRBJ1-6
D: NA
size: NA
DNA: TGTGCCTTAGAGGTGGGGAATAATTCACCCCTCCACTTT
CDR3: CALEVGNNSPLHF

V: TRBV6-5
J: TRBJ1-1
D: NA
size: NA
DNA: TGTGCCAGCAGTTACAAGGGGTTGGGTACTGAAGCTTTCTTT
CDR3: CASSYKGLGTEAFF

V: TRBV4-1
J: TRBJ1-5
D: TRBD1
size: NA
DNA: TGCGCCAGCAGCCAAGAAAGCATATGGGACAGGGGTAATCAGCCCCAGCATTTT
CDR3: CASSQESIWDRGNQPQHF

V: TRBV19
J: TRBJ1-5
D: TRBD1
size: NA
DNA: TGTGCCAGTAGTGCGGGACAGGGAGTTCAGCCCCAGCATTTT
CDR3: CASSAGQGVQPQHF

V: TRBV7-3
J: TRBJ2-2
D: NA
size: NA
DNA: TGTGCCAGCAGCTTAGGGGCCAGGGGAACCGGGGAGCTGTTTTTT
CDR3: CASSLGARGTGELFF

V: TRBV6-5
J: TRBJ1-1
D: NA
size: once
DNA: TGTGCCAGCAACGGGAATTTGAACACTGAAGCTTTCTTT
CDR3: CASNGNLNTEAFF

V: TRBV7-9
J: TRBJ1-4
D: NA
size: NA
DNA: TGTGCCAGCAGCCCGCCAGGGTTGTTGGGTGAAAAACTGTTTTTT
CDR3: CASSPPGLLGEKLFF

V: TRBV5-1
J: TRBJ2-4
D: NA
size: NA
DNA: TGCGCCAGCAGCTTGGTGGTACGCACTGTAAAAAACATTCAGTACTTC
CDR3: CASSLVVRTVKNIQYF

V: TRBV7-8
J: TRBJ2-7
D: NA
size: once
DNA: TGTGCCAGCAGCCTCCGACAGGCTAACTCCTACGAGCAGTACTTC
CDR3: CASSLRQANSYEQYF

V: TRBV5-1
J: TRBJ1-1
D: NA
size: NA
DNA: TGCGCCCCCCGTGGTAGGCCGGACCGAAGCGAGACTGAAGCTTTCTTT
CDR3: CAPRGRPDRSETEAFF

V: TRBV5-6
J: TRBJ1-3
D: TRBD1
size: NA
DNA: TGTGCCAGCTATCTAGGACCGACAGGGGGTTTTGGAAACACCATATATTTT
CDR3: CASYLGPTGGFGNTIYF

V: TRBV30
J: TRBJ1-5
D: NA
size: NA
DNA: TGTGCCTGGAGTGCCTCTCGTCCAGATCAGCCCCAGCATTTT
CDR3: CAWSASRPDQPQHF

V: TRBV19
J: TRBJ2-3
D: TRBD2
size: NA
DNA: TGTGCCAGTAATTTCGGACTAGCGGGGGCTGATACAGATACGCAGTATTTT
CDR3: CASNFGLAGADTDTQYF

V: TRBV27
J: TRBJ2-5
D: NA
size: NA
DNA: TGTGCCAGCAGTCCATATGAGGGCCTCCAAGAGACCCAGTACTTC
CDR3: CASSPYEGLQETQYF

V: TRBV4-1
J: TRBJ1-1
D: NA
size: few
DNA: TGCGCCAGCAGCCAAGAGGCAGGGAGGGTAAGGACTGAAGCTTTCTTT
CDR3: CASSQEAGRVRTEAFF

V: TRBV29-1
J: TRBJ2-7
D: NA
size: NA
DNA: TGCAGCGTTGAGACTTCCATCGACGAGCAGTACTTC
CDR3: CSVETSIDEQYF

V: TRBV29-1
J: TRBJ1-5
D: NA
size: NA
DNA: TGCAGCGTTCAAGGGCAGAGCAATCAGCCCCAGCATTTT
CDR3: CSVQGQSNQPQHF

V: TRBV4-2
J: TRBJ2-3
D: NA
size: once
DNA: TGTGCCAGCAGCCAAGATGCGGGGGCAGGAGCAGATACGCAGTATTTT
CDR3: CASSQDAGAGADTQYF

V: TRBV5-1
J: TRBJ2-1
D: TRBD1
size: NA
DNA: TGCGCCAGCAGCTTGGGGACAGGGATAATTGAGCAGTTCTTC
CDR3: CASSLGTGIIEQFF

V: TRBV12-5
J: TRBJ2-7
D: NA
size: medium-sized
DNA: TGTGCTAGTGGTTTGGGGCGGTCCTACGAGCAGTACTTC
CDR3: CASGLGRSYEQYF